The clone carrying this T cell receptor beta chain was seen at least ten times. This sample is part of a study of blood T cells in healthy people across ages. Together with a sample-barcoded 5' primer, a J-beta primer mix was included in a second PCR lasting roughly 6 to 12 cycles. TCRdb ran MiXCR on the 5' RACE reads and lists one entry per CDR3 protein. Seen here are roughly 1.5 million distinct CDR3 sequences, around 40% observed once, and the top ten hold about 4%. The CDR3 has 13 residues. J gave up 4 bases and V 2 bases, and 0 bases lay outside the gene matches. Germline assignment: CDR1 MNHEY and CDR2 SVGAGI.

The sample consisted of blood. The chain carries TRBV6-5 and TRBJ1-1; TRBD1 matches at 8 bases. This receptor was identified in a woman aged 18-29 years in good health. The CDR3 here is CASSYTGGTEAFF. The CDR3 DNA follows: TGTGCCAGCAGTTACACAGGGGGCACTGAAGCTTTCTTT.